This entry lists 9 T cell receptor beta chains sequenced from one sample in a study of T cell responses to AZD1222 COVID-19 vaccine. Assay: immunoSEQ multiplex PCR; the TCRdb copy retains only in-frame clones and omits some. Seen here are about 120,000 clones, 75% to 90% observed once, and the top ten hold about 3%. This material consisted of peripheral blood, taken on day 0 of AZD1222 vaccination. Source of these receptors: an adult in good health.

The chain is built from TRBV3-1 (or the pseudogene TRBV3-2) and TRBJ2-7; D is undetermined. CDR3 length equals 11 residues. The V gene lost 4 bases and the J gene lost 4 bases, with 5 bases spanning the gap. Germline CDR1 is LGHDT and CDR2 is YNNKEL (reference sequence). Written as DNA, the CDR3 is TGTGCCAGCAGCCTTACGTACGAGCAGTACTTC. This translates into CASSLTYEQYF.

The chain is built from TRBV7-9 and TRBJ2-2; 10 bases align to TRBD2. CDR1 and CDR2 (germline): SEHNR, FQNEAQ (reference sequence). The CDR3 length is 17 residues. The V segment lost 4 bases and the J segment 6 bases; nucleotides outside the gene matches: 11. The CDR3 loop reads CASSSFMAAGGPGELFF. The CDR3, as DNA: TGTGCCAGCAGCTCCTTTATGGCAGCGGGGGGGCCCGGGGAGCTGTTTTTT.

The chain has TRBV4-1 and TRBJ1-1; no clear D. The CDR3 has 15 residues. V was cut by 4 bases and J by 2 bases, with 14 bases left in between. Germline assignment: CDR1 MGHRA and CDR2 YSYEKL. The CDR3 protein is CASSLKSEGNTEAFF. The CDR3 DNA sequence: TGCGCCAGCAGCCTTAAATCGGAGGGTAACACTGAAGCTTTCTTT.

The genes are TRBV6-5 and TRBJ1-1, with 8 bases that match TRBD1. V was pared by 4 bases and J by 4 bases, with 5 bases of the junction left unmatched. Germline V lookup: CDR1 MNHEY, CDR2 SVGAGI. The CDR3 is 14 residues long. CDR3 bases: TGTGCCAGCAGTTCCTCTCAGGGGGCCACTGAAGCTTTCTTT. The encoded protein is CASSSSQGATEAFF.

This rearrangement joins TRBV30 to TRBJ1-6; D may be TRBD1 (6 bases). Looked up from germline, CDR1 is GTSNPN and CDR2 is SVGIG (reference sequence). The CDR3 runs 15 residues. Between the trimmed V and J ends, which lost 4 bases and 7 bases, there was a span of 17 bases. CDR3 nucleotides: TGTGCCTGGATTATACCGGGGCAGGGGAATTCACCCCTCCACTTT. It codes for CAWIIPGQGNSPLHF.

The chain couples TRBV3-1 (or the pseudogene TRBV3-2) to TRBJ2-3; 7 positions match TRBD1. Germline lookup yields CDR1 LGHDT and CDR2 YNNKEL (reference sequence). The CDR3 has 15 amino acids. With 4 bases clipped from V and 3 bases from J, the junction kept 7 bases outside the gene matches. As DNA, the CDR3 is TGTGCCAGCAGCCTGGGACAGCCGAGGACAGATACGCAGTATTTT. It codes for CASSLGQPRTDTQYF.

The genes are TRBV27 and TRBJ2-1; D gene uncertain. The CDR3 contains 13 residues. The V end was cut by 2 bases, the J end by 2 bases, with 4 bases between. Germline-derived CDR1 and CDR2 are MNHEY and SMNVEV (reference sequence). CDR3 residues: CASSLAPYNEQFF. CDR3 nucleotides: TGTGCCAGCAGTTTAGCGCCCTACAATGAGCAGTTCTTC.

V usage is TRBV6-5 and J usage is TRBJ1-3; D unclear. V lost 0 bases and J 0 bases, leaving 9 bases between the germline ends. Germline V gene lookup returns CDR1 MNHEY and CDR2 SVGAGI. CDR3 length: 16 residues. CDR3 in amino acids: CASSYSARGSGNTIYF. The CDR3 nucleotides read TGTGCCAGCAGTTACTCGGCCCGGGGCTCTGGAAACACCATATATTTT.

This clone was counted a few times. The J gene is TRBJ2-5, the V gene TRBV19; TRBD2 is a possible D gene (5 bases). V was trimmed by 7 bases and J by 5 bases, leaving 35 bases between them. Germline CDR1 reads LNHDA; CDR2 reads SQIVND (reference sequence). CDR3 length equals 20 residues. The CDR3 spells CASTRWIRGLRRLPEETQYF. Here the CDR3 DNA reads TGTGCCAGTACCCGTTGGATCCGGGGTCTAAGGCGATTGCCAGAGGAGACCCAGTACTTC.